This T cell receptor beta chain comes out of a study of T cell responses to AZD1222 COVID-19 vaccine. Turning to the study itself: Samples with a second dose at about 4 or about 12 weeks were pooled together.

Libraries were prepared by immunoSEQ multiplex PCR; TCRdb keeps only in-frame clonotypes and omits some of them. The table lists some 150,000 clones, about 93% of them singletons. Study outcomes and limitations: Of the AZD1222 recipients, only five to seven were seropositive at baseline. The study sampled repertoires only after the peak T cell response. Most donors were white British, females outnumbered males, and clonal diversity was possibly underestimated.

Germline assignment: CDR1 SGHAT and CDR2 FQNNGV. The CDR3 runs to 15 residues. Trimming took 5 bases from V and 0 from J; bases not matched to a gene: 5. With respect to this clone: Its target is not known.

The chain carries TRBV11-2 and TRBJ1-2, with 8 bases fitting TRBD1. Sequenced material: peripheral blood, taken on day 0 of AZD1222 vaccination. This receptor was taken from an adult in good health. CDR3 residues: CASSRRQGTNYGYTF. The CDR3 DNA reads TGTGCCAGCAGCCGGAGACAGGGGACTAACTATGGCTACACCTTC.